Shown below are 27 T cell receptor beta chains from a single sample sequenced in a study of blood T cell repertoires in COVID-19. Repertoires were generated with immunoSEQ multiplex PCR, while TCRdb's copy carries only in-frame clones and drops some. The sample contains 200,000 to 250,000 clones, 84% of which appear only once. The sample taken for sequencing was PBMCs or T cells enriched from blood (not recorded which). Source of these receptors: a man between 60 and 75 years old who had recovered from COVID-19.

The CDR3 here is CASSPTGGVETQYF. CDR3 in DNA: TGTGCCAGCAGCCCGACGGGGGGAGTTGAGACCCAGTACTTC. The rearrangement uses TRBV7-2 and TRBJ2-5; 7 bases are a match to TRBD2. There are 14 residues in the CDR3. V shed 5 bases and J 5 bases; nucleotides not matched to a gene: 8. From germline, CDR1 is SGHTA and CDR2 FQGNSA.

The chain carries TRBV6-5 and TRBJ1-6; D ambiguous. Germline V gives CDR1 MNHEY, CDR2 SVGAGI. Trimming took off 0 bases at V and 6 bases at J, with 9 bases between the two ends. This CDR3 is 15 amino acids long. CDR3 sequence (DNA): TGTGCCAGCAGTTACTCGGGCAGCCCTAATTCACCCCTCCACTTT. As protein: CASSYSGSPNSPLHF.

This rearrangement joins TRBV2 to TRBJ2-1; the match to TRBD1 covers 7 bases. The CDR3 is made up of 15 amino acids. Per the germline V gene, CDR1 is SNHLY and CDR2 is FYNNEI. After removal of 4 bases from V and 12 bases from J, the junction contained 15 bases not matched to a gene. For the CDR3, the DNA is TGTGCCAGCAGTGGGTATAGGGACAGTCTCTTCGGGCAGTTCTTC. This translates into CASSGYRDSLFGQFF.

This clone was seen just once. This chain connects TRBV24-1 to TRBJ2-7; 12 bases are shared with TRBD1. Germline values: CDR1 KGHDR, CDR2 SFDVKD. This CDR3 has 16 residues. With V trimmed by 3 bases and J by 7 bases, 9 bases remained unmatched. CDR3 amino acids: CATSDPGTGGAGEQYF. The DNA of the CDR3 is TGTGCCACCAGTGATCCGGGGACAGGGGGCGCGGGGGAGCAGTACTTC.

CDR3 residues: CASSSGGRQPQHF. CDR3 coding DNA: TGTGCCAGCAGCTCCGGGGGGCGTCAGCCCCAGCATTTT. This sequence joins TRBV7-2 and TRBJ1-5, with D maybe TRBD1 (6 bases). CDR1 is SGHTA and CDR2 is FQGNSA in the germline V gene. The length of the CDR3 is 13 residues. The V end was cut by 4 bases, the J end by 6 bases, with 10 bases between.

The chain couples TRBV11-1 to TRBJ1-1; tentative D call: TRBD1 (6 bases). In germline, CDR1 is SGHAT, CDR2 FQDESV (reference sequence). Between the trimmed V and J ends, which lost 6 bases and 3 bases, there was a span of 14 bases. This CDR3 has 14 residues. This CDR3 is CASRPSDSYTEAFF. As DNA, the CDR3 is TGTGCCAGCAGACCATCGGACAGCTACACTGAAGCTTTCTTT.

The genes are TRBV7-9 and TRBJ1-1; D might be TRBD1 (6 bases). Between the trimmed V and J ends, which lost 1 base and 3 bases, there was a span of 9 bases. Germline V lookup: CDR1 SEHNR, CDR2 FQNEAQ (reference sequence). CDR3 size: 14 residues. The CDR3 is CASSLVKGDTEAFF. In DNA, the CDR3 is TGTGCCAGCAGCTTAGTTAAGGGGGACACTGAAGCTTTCTTT.

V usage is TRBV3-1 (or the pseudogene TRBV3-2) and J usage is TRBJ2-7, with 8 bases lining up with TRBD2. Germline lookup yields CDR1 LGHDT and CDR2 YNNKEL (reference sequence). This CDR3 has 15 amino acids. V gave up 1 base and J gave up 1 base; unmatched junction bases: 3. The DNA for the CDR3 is TGTGCCAGCAGCCAAGGCAGCGGGGGATCCTACGAGCAGTACTTC. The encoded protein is CASSQGSGGSYEQYF.

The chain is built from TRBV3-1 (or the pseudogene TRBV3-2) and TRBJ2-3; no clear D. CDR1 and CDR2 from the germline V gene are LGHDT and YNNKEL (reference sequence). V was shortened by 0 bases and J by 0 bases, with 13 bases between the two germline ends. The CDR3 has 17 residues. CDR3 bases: TGTGCCAGCAGCCAAGATCTGGGTAGCTCTAGCACAGATACGCAGTATTTT. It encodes CASSQDLGSSSTDTQYF.

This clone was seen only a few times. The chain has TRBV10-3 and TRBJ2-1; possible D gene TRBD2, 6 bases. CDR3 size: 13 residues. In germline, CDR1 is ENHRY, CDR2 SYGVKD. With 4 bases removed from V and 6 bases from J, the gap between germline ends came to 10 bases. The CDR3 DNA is TGTGCCATCAGTGGCACCGGGAGCAATGAGCAGTTCTTC. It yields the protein CAISGTGSNEQFF.

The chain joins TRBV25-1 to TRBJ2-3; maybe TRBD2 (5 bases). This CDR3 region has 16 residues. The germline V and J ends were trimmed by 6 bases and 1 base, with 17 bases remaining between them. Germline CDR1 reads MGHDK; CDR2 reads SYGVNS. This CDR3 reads CASSPLREVGTDTQYF. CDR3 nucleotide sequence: TGTGCCAGCAGCCCGCTCCGGGAAGTCGGCACAGATACGCAGTATTTT.

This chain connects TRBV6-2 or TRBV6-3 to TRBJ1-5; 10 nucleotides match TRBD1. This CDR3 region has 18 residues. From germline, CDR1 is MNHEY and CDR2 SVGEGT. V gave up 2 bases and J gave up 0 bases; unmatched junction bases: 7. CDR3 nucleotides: TGTGCCAGCAGTTACCGAGGACAGGGGGGCTATAGCAATCAGCCCCAGCATTTT. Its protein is CASSYRGQGGYSNQPQHF.

The DNA of the CDR3 is TGCGCCAGCACCGTGACGGCAGGGGCCACTGAAGCTTTCTTT. Residues: CASTVTAGATEAFF. V is TRBV5-1 and J is TRBJ1-1, with a possible D match to TRBD1 (6 bases). The CDR3 is made up of 14 amino acids. The V gene lost 6 bases and the J gene lost 4 bases, with 16 bases spanning the gap. CDR1 and CDR2 from the germline V gene are SGHRS and YFSETQ.

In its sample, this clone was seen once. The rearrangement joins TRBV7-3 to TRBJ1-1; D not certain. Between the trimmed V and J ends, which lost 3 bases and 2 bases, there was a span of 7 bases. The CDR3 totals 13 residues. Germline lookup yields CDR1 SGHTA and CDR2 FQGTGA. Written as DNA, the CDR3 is TGTGCCAGCAGCTTTGGTAGTAACACTGAAGCTTTCTTT. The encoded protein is CASSFGSNTEAFF.

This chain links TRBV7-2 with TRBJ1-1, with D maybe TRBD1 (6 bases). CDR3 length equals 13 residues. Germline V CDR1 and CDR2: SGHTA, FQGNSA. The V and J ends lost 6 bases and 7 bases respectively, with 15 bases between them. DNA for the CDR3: TGTGCCAGCAGTCCCCAACAGGGATTTGAAGCTTTCTTT. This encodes CASSPQQGFEAFF. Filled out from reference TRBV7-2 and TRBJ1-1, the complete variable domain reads GAGVSQSPSNKVTEKGKDVELRCDPISGHTALYWYRQSLGQGLEFLIYFQGNSAPDKSGLPSDRFSAERTGGSVSTLTIQRTQQEDSAVYLCASSPQQGFEAFFGQGTRLTVV.

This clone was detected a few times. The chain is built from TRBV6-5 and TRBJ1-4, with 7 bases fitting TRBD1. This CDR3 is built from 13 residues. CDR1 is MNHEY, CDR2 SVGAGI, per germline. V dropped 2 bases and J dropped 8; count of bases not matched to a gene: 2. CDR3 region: CASSYLQGEKLFF. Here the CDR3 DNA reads TGTGCCAGCAGTTACCTACAGGGGGAAAAACTGTTTTTT.

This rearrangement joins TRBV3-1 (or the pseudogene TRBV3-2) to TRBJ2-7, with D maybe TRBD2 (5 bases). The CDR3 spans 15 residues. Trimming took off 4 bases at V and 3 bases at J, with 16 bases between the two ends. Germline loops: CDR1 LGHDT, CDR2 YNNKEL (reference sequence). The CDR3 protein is CASSRSSGKGYEQYF. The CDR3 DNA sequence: TGTGCCAGCAGCCGATCTTCGGGGAAGGGCTACGAGCAGTACTTC.

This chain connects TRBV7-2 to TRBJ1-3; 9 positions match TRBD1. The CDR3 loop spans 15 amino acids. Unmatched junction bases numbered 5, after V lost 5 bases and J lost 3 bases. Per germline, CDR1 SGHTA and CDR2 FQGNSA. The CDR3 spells CASSPGQGLGNTIYF. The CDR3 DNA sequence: TGTGCCAGCAGCCCCGGACAGGGGCTTGGAAACACCATATATTTT.

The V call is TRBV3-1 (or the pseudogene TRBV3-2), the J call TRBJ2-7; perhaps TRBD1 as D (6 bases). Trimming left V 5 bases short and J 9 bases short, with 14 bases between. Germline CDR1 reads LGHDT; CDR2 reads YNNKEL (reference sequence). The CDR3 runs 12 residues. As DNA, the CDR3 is TGTGCCAGCAGCAAACAGGGCCTGGGGCAGTACTTC. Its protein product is CASSKQGLGQYF.

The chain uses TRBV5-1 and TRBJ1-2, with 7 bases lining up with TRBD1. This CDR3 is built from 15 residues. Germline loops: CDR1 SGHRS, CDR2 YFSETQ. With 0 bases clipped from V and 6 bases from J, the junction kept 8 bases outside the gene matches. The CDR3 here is CASSLGQGTGHGYTF. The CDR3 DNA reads TGCGCCAGCAGCTTGGGACAGGGAACGGGGCATGGCTACACCTTC. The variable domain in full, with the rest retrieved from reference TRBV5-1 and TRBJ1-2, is KAGVTQTPRYLIKTRGQQVTLSCSPISGHRSVSWYQQTPGQGLQFLFEYFSETQRNKGNFPGRFSGRQFSNSRSEMNVSTLELGDSALYLCASSLGQGTGHGYTFGSGTRLTVV.

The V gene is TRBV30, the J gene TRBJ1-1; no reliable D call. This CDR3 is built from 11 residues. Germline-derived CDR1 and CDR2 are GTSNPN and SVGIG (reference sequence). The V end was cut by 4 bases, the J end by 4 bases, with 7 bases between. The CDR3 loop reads CAWNEGTEAFF. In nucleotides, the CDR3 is TGTGCCTGGAACGAGGGCACTGAAGCTTTCTTT.

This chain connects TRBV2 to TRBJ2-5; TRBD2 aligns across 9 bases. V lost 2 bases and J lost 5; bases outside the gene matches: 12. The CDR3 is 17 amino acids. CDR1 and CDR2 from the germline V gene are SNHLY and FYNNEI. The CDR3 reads CASSESVVAGAGETQYF. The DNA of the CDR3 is TGTGCCAGCAGTGAATCGGTCGTAGCGGGGGCGGGGGAGACCCAGTACTTC.

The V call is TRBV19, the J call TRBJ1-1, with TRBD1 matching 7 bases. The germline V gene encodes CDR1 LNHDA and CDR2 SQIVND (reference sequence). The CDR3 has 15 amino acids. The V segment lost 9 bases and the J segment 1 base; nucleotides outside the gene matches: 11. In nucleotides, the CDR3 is TGTGCCAGCCGAGACAGGGCTGCGGCGAACACTGAAGCTTTCTTT. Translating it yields CASRDRAAANTEAFF.

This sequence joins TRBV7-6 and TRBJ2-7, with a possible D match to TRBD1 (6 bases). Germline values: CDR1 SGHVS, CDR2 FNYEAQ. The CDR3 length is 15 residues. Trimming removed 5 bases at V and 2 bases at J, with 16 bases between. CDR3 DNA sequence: TGTGCCAGCAGCCTCAGGCAGGGGTTCACCTACGAGCAGTACTTC. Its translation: CASSLRQGFTYEQYF.

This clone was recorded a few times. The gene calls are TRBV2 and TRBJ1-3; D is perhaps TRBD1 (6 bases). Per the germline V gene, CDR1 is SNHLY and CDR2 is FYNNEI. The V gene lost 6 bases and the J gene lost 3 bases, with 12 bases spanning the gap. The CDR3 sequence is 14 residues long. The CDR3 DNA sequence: TGTGCCAGCAGACAATCGACAGGTGGAAACACCATATATTTT. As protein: CASRQSTGGNTIYF. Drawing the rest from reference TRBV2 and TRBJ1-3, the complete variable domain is EPEVTQTPSHQVTQMGQEVILRCVPISNHLYFYWYRQILGQKVEFLVSFYNNEISEKSEIFDDQFSVERPDGSNFTLKIRSTKLEDSAMYFCASRQSTGGNTIYFGEGSWLTVV.

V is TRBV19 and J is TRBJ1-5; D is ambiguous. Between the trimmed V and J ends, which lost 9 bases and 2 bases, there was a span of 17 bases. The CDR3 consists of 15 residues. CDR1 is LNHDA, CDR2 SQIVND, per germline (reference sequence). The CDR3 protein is CASTSGRGGNQPQHF. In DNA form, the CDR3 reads TGTGCCAGCACCTCCGGTCGCGGGGGCAATCAGCCCCAGCATTTT.

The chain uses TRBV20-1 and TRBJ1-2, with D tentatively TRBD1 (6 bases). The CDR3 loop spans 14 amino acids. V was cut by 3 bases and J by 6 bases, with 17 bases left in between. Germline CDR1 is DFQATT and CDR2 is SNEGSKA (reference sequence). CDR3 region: CSASARGARDGYTF. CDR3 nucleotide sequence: TGCAGTGCTAGTGCTCGGGGGGCGCGTGATGGCTACACCTTC.